The 19 T cell receptor beta chains reported below all come from one sample, sequenced in a study of blood T cell repertoires in COVID-19. The assay was immunoSEQ multiplex PCR, and TCRdb's table has in-frame clones only and misses some. This table has about 230,000 clones, 65% to 90% appearing once. What was sequenced was peripheral blood. The receptor source for this set is a man aged 45-65 years with COVID-19, enrolled during active disease.

V is TRBV5-1 and J is TRBJ2-1; 9 positions match TRBD1. Looked up from germline, CDR1 is SGHRS and CDR2 is YFSETQ. The length of the CDR3 is 17 residues. The V and J ends lost 4 bases and 3 bases, in that order; junction bases with no gene match: 11. For the CDR3, the DNA is TGCGCCAGCAGCCCTGCACAGGGGGCGTCTGACTACAATGAGCAGTTCTTC. The encoded protein is CASSPAQGASDYNEQFF.

The CDR3 bases are TGTGCCAGCAGCTCCAGGACAGGGGTCTATAATTCACCCCTCCACTTT. This encodes CASSSRTGVYNSPLHF. The V call is TRBV13, the J call TRBJ1-6; 9 bases align to TRBD1. The germline gives CDR1 PRHDT, CDR2 FYEKMQ (reference sequence). The V segment lost 4 bases and the J segment 3 bases; nucleotides outside the gene matches: 4. The CDR3 loop spans 16 amino acids.

The CDR3 protein is CASSQESRQAFYGYTF. The CDR3 coding sequence is TGCGCCAGCAGCCAAGAATCAAGACAGGCCTTCTATGGCTACACCTTC. The chain links TRBV4-3 to TRBJ1-2; D is perhaps TRBD1 (6 bases). Trimming removed 0 bases at V and 4 bases at J, with 15 bases between. This CDR3 contains 16 residues. CDR1 is LGHNA, CDR2 YSLEER, per germline.

J is TRBJ2-5 and V is TRBV5-4, with 11 positions matching TRBD2. Germline V gives CDR1 SGHNT, CDR2 YYREEE (reference sequence). Trimming cost V 5 bases and J 4 bases; bases outside gene matches: 16. This CDR3 is 18 amino acids long. CDR3: CASSHLVLAGGPGETQYF. Here the CDR3 DNA reads TGTGCCAGCAGTCACCTCGTCTTAGCGGGGGGGCCCGGAGAGACCCAGTACTTC.

The V and J genes are TRBV6-5 and TRBJ2-7, with TRBD2 matching over 7 bases. Trimming cost V 5 bases and J 2 bases; bases outside gene matches: 3. The CDR3 has 13 amino acids. Germline V gene lookup returns CDR1 MNHEY and CDR2 SVGAGI. This CDR3 is CASSNGGTYEQYF. The CDR3 DNA follows: TGTGCCAGCAGTAACGGGGGGACCTACGAGCAGTACTTC.

The gene calls are TRBV19 and TRBJ2-1; the D is unclear. Germline V gives CDR1 LNHDA, CDR2 SQIVND (reference sequence). The CDR3 runs 11 residues. V lost 4 bases, J lost 6 bases, and 4 bases lay in between. The CDR3 loop is CASSTLNEQFF. CDR3 nucleotide sequence: TGTGCCAGTAGTACCCTCAATGAGCAGTTCTTC.

J is TRBJ2-3 and V is TRBV4-1; TRBD2 matches at 9 bases. J gave up 1 base and V 4 bases, and 9 bases lay outside the gene matches. The CDR3 runs to 17 residues. The germline V gene has CDR1 MGHRA and CDR2 YSYEKL. The CDR3: CASSPLLAGDGTDTQYF. The CDR3 coding sequence is TGCGCCAGCAGCCCGTTATTAGCGGGGGACGGCACAGATACGCAGTATTTT.

The gene calls are TRBV9 and TRBJ2-1, with TRBD2 identical over 14 bases. The CDR3 contains 20 residues. V dropped 4 bases and J dropped 0; count of bases not matched to a gene: 12. Looked up from germline, CDR1 is SGDLS and CDR2 is YYNGEE. The CDR3 DNA reads TGTGCCAGCAGCTCGAAGACTAGCGGGGGGGACACTCGCTCCTACAATGAGCAGTTCTTC. This gives the protein CASSSKTSGGDTRSYNEQFF.

The V gene is TRBV5-1, the J gene TRBJ2-5; D possibly corresponds to TRBD1 (5 bases). Germline-derived CDR1 and CDR2 are SGHRS and YFSETQ. The length of the CDR3 is 14 residues. V shed 5 bases and J shed 5 bases, with 16 bases lying between them. The CDR3 here is CASRPGSVLETQYF. CDR3 nucleotide sequence: TGCGCCAGCAGGCCAGGGTCGGTCCTTGAGACCCAGTACTTC.

The CDR3 DNA reads TGTGCCAGCGAAAGGACAGGGTGGTTCGGTGGCTACACCTTC. Amino acid sequence: CASERTGWFGGYTF. The V gene is TRBV9, the J gene TRBJ1-2; 8 nucleotides match TRBD1. Germline CDR1 is SGDLS and CDR2 is YYNGEE. This CDR3 region has 14 residues. V gave up 7 bases and J gave up 7 bases; unmatched junction bases: 12.

The V gene is TRBV7-9, the J gene TRBJ1-1, with D uncertain. Germline V gives CDR1 SEHNR, CDR2 FQNEAQ (reference sequence). The germline V and J ends were trimmed by 5 bases and 0 bases, with 10 bases remaining between them. The length of the CDR3 is 14 residues. In nucleotides, the CDR3 is TGTGCCAGCAGCCCTCTTATCCTGAACACTGAAGCTTTCTTT. Translated: CASSPLILNTEAFF. Combining the CDR3 with reference TRBV7-9 and TRBJ1-1 gives the whole variable domain DTGVSQNPRHKITKRGQNVTFRCDPISEHNRLYWYRQTLGQGPEFLTYFQNEAQLEKSRLLSDRFSAERPKGSFSTLEIQRTEQGDSAMYLCASSPLILNTEAFFGQGTRLTVV.

This clone was found a few times. The J gene is TRBJ2-7, the V gene TRBV18; TRBD1 is a possible D gene (5 bases). Trimming cost V 1 base and J 2 bases, with 6 bases left between them. The CDR3 consists of 13 residues. Germline CDR1 is KGHSH and CDR2 is LQKENI. The CDR3 bases are TGTGCCAGCTCACCACAGGGGCCCTACGAGCAGTACTTC. Translating it yields CASSPQGPYEQYF.

The rearrangement joins TRBV4-1 to TRBJ2-2; D is uncertain. V was clipped by 0 bases and J by 1 base, with 6 bases between them. Germline V gene data show CDR1 as MGHRA and CDR2 as YSYEKL. CDR3 length: 15 residues. The CDR3 loop is CASSQDVLNTGELFF. CDR3 nucleotide sequence: TGCGCCAGCAGCCAAGATGTCTTGAACACCGGGGAGCTGTTTTTT.

The chain carries TRBV5-4 and TRBJ1-2; 8 bases fit TRBD1. The J segment lost 7 bases and the V segment lost 3 bases, leaving 11 bases of the junction unmatched. CDR1 and CDR2 (germline): SGHNT, YYREEE (reference sequence). The length of the CDR3 is 15 residues. CDR3 sequence reads: CASSSGQEALGGYTF. CDR3 DNA sequence: TGTGCCAGCAGCTCGGGACAGGAGGCTTTGGGTGGCTACACCTTC.

This chain uses TRBV10-2 with TRBJ2-5, with TRBD1 matching over 9 bases. The CDR3 loop spans 15 amino acids. Germline V gives CDR1 WSHSY, CDR2 SAAADI. V was pared by 4 bases and J by 2 bases, with 5 bases of the junction left unmatched. In DNA form, the CDR3 reads TGCGCCAGCAGTGGAGGGACAGGGCCACAAGAGACCCAGTACTTC. It encodes CASSGGTGPQETQYF.

The chain uses TRBV5-6 and TRBJ1-1; TRBD1 matches at 7 bases. Germline V gene data show CDR1 as SGHDT and CDR2 as YYEEEE. The CDR3 length is 12 residues. The V segment lost 5 bases and the J segment 11 bases; nucleotides outside the gene matches: 9. The CDR3 protein is CASSPDRLSAFF. The DNA of the CDR3 is TGTGCCAGCAGTCCGGACAGGCTGTCCGCTTTCTTT.

The J gene is TRBJ1-2, the V gene TRBV5-1; no definite D call. Germline-derived CDR1 and CDR2 are SGHRS and YFSETQ. V lost 4 bases to trimming and J lost 12 bases, with 25 bases between them. This CDR3 is built from 15 residues. The CDR3 DNA sequence: TGCGCCAGCAGCCTGTCCCCGACCGAGGTGACGGTTAACACCTTC. Residues: CASSLSPTEVTVNTF.

The CDR3 spells CASRGLGVYEQYF. The CDR3 DNA reads TGTGCCAGCAGGGGGCTAGGGGTCTACGAGCAGTACTTC. V gene TRBV6-9 combines with J gene TRBJ2-7, with TRBD1 as a possible D gene (5 bases). Trimming stripped 6 bases from V and 3 bases from J, with 12 bases between. Germline CDR1 and CDR2: MNHGY and SVAAGI. The CDR3 consists of 13 residues.

The chain uses TRBV2 and TRBJ2-7, with a possible D match to TRBD2 (6 bases). Trimming removed 3 bases at V and 4 bases at J, with 16 bases between. The V gene's germline CDR1 is SNHLY and CDR2 FYNNEI. The CDR3 runs to 15 residues. In DNA, the CDR3 is TGTGCCAGCAGTGAGTTACCGGGACTTAATTACGAGCAGTACTTC. This encodes CASSELPGLNYEQYF.